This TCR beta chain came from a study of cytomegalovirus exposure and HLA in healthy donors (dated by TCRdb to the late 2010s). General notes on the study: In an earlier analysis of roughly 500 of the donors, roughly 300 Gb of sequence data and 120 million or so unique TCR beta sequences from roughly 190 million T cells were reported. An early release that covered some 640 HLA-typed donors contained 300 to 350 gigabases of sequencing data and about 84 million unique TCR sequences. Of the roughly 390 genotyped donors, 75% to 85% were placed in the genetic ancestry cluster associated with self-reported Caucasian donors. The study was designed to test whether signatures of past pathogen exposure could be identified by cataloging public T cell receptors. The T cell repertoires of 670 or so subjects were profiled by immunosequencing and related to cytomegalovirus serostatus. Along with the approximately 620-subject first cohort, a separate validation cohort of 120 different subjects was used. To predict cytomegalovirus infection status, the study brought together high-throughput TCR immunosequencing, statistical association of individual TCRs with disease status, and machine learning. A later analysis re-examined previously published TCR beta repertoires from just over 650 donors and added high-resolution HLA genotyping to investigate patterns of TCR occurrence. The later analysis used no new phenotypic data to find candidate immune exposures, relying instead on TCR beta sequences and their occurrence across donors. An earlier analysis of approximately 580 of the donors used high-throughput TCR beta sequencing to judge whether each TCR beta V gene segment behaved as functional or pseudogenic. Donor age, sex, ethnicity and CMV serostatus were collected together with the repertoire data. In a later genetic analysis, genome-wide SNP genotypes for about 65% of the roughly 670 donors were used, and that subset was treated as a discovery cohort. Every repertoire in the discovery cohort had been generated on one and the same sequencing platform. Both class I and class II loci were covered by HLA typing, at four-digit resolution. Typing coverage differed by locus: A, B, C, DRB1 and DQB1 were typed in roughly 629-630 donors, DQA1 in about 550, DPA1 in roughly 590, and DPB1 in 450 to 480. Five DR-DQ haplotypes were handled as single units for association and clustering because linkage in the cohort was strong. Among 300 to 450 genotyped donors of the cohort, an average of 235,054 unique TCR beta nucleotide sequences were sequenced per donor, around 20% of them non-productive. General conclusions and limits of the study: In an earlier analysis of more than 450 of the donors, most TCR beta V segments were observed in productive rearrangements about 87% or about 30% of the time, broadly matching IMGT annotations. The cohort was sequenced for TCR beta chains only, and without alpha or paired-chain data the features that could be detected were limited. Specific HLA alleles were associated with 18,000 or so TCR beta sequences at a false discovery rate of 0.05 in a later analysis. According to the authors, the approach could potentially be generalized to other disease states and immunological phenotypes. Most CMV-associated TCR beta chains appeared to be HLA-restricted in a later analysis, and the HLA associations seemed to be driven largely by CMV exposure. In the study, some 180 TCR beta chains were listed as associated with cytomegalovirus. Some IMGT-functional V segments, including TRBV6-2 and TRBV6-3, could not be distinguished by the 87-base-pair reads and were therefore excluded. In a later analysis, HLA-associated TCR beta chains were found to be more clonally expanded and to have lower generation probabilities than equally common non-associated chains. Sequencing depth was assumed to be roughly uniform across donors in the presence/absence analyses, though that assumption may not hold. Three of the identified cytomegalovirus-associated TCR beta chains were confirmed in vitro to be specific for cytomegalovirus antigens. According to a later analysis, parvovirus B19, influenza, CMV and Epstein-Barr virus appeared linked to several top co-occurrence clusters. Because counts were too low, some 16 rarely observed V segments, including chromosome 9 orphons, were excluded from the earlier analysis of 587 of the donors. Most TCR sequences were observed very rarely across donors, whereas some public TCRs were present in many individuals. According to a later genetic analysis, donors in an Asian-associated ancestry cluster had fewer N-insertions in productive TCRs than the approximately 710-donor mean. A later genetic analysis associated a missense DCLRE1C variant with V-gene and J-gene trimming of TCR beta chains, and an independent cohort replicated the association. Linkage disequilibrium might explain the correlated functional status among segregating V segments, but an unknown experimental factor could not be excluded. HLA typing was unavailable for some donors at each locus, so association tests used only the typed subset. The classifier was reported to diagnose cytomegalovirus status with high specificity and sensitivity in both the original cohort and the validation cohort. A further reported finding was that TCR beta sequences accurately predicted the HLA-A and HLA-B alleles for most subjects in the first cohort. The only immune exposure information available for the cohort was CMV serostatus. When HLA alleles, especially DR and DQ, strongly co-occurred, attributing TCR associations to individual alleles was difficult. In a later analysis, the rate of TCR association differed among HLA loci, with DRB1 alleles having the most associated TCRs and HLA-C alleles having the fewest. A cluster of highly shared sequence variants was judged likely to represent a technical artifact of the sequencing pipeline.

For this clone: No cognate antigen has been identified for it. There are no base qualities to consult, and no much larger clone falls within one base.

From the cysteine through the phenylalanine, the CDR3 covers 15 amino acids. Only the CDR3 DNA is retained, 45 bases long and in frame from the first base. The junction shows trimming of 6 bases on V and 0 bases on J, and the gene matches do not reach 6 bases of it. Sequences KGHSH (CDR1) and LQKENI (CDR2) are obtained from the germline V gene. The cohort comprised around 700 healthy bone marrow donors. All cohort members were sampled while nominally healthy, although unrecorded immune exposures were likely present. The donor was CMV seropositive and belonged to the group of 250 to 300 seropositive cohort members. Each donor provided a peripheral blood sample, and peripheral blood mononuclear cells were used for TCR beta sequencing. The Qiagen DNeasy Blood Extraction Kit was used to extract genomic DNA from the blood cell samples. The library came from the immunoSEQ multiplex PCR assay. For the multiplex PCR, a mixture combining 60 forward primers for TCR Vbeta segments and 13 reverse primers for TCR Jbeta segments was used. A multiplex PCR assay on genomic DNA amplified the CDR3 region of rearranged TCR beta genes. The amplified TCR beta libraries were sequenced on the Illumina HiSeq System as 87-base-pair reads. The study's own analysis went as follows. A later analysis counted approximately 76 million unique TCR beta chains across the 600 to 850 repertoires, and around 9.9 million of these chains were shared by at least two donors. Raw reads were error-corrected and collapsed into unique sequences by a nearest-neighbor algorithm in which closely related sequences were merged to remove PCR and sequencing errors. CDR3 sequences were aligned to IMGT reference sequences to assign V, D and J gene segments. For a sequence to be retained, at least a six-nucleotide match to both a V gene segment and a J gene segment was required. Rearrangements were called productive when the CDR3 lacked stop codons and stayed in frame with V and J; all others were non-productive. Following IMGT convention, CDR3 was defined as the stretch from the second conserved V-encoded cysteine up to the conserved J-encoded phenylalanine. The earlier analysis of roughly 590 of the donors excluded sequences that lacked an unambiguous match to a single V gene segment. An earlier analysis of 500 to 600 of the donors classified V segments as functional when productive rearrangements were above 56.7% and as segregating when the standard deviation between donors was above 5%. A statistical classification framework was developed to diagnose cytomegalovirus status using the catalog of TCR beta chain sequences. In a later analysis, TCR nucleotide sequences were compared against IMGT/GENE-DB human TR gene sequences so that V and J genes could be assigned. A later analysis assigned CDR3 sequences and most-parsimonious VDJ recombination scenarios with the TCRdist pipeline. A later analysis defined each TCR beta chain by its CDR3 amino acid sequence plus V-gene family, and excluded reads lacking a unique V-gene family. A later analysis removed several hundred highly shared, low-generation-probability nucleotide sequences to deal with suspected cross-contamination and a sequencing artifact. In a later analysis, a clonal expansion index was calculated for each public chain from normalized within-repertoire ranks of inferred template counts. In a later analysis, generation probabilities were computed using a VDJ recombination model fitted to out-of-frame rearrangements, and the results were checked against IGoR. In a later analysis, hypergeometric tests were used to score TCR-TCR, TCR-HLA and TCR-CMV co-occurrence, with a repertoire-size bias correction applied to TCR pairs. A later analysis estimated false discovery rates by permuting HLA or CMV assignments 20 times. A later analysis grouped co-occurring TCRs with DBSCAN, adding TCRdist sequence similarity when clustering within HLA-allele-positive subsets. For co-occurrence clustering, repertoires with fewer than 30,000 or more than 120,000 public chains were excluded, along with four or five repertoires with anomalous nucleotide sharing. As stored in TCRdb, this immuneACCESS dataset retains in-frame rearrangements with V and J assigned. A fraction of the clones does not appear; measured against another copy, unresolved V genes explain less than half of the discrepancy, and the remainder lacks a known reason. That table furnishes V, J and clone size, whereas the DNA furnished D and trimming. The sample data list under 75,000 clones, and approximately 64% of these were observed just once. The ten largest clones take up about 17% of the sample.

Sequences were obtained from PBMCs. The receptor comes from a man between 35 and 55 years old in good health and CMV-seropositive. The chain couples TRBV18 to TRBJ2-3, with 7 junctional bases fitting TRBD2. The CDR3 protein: CASSRDYQSTDTQYF. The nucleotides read TGTGCCAGCTCGCGGGACTATCAAAGCACAGATACGCAGTATTTT. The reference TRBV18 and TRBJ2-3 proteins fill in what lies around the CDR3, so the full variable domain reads NAGVMQNPRHLVRRRGQEARLRCSPMKGHSHVYWYRQLPEEGLKFMVYLQKENIIDESGMPKERFSAEFPKEGPSILRIQQVVRGDSAAYFCASSRDYQSTDTQYFGPGTRLTVL.